These 14 T cell receptor beta chains originate from one sample sequenced in a study of shared clonotypes between healthy human individuals. Data came from immunoSEQ multiplex PCR; TCRdb stores just in-frame clones and leaves some out. Among 110,000 or so clones listed, approximately 70% were seen once. The material sequenced was memory CD8+ T cells sorted from blood. Subset indicated: CD45RO+ cells pooled with CCR7-negative TemRA cells. The source of these receptors is a woman in her 30s in good health.

This clone was detected only a few times. This chain links TRBV7-9 with TRBJ2-1; D is ambiguous. V dropped 5 bases and J dropped 6 bases, with 5 bases sitting between them. This CDR3 has 11 amino acids. The germline CDR1 and CDR2 sequences are SEHNR and FQNEAQ (reference sequence). The CDR3 DNA sequence: TGTGCCAGCAGCCAAACCAATGAGCAGTTCTTC. Protein sequence: CASSQTNEQFF.

The chain couples TRBV29-1 to TRBJ2-5; tentatively, D is TRBD1 (6 bases). Near its end, the DNA agrees better with TRBJ2-7, so the J call may be wrong. Germline CDR1 SQVTM, CDR2 ANQGSEA. The CDR3 is 13 residues long. The CDR3 reads CSVCLGTSYEQYF. The CDR3 nucleotides are TGCAGCGTGTGCCTTGGGACATCGTACGAGCAGTACTTC.

This clone was counted between two and nine times. The chain joins TRBV6-1 to TRBJ2-7; D gene ambiguous. The CDR3 is 11 amino acids. Trimming left V 4 bases short and J 5 bases short, with 6 bases between. Germline-derived CDR1 and CDR2 are MNHNS and SASEGT. CDR3 loop: CASSGSHEQYF. CDR3 bases: TGTGCCAGCAGTGGGTCTCACGAGCAGTACTTC.

The chain carries TRBV28 and TRBJ2-2; no definite D call. This CDR3 contains 15 residues. The germline gives CDR1 MDHEN, CDR2 SYDVKM. V was trimmed by 2 bases and J by 6 bases, leaving 13 bases between them. The CDR3 here is CASSLRDPIPGELFF. For the CDR3, the DNA is TGTGCCAGCAGTTTAAGGGATCCCATCCCCGGGGAGCTGTTTTTT. Full variable domain (remainder filled in from reference TRBV28 and TRBJ2-2): DVKVTQSSRYLVKRTGEKVFLECVQDMDHENMFWYRQDPGLGLRLIYFSYDVKMKEKGDIPEGYSVSREKKERFSLILESASTNQTSMYLCASSLRDPIPGELFFGEGSRLTVL.

This chain joins TRBV5-4 and TRBJ2-7; 7 bases are shared with TRBD1. CDR1 is SGHNT, CDR2 YYREEE, per germline (reference sequence). V lost 6 bases to trimming and J lost 3 bases; unmatched junction nucleotides: 15. The CDR3 length is 16 residues. This CDR3 reads CASTVTGQLYLYEQYF. In DNA, the CDR3 is TGTGCCAGCACGGTAACGGGACAGCTATACCTCTACGAGCAGTACTTC.

V and J are TRBV6-6 and TRBJ2-7; D call uncertain. Germline CDR1 MNHNY, CDR2 SVGAGI (reference sequence). The CDR3 length is 14 residues. V was clipped by 5 bases and J by 6 bases, with 17 bases between them. The CDR3 DNA sequence: TGTGCCAGCAGTCCATCCGGGCCTTTAGTCGAGCAGTACTTC. Protein: CASSPSGPLVEQYF.

On this clone itself: A much larger clone differs by one base, so this may be a read error. The chain couples TRBV5-6 to TRBJ1-1; D might be TRBD1 (5 bases). V lost 2 bases and J 4 bases, leaving 6 bases between the germline ends. The germline CDR1 and CDR2 sequences are SGHDT and YYEEEE. There are 12 residues in the CDR3. CDR3 sequence: CASSFGGTEAFF. Written as DNA, the CDR3 is TGTGCCAGCAGCTTTGGGGGCACTGAAGCTTTCTTT.

The chain recombines TRBV6-7 with TRBJ2-7, with D hard to call. Being an ORF, TRBV6-7 has a function that is uncertain. V was clipped by 7 bases and J by 2 bases, with 24 bases between them. This CDR3 is built from 17 residues. CDR3 DNA sequence: TGTGCCAGCACCTTACGCGAGACTCCAGACGTAACCTACGAGCAGTACTTC. It yields the protein CASTLRETPDVTYEQYF.

This chain connects TRBV21-1 to TRBJ2-7. TRBV21-1 is designated a pseudogene. The CDR3 sequence is 15 residues long. CDR3: CASTQIRGRTYEQYF. CDR3 in DNA: TGTGCCAGCACCCAAATCCGGGGACGGACATACGAGCAGTACTTC.

The chain links TRBV2 to TRBJ2-1, with 12 bases matching TRBD2. With 6 bases clipped from V and 7 bases from J, the junction kept 7 bases outside the gene matches. The CDR3 extends over 15 amino acids. The germline gives CDR1 SNHLY, CDR2 FYNNEI. CDR3 in DNA: TGTGCCAGCAGCGAGACTAGCGGGAGTGGAAATGAGCAGTTCTTC. Encoded protein: CASSETSGSGNEQFF.

This chain uses TRBV7-9 with TRBJ2-7; 12 bases match TRBD1. This CDR3 has 15 residues. Germline V gene sequence: CDR1 SEHNR, CDR2 FQNEAQ (reference sequence). Losses at the gene ends were 5 bases for V and 5 bases for J; bases not matched to a gene: 7. In DNA form, the CDR3 reads TGTGCCAGCAGCGCGCAGGGACAGGGGGCCGACGAGCAGTACTTC. Translating it yields CASSAQGQGADEQYF.

V is TRBV2 and J is TRBJ1-1; no clear D gene. Germline loops: CDR1 SNHLY, CDR2 FYNNEI. The CDR3 extends over 12 amino acids. The V and J ends lost 7 bases and 4 bases respectively, with 10 bases between them. CDR3 DNA sequence: TGTGCCAGCAAGGGATGGGGCACTGAAGCTTTCTTT. Translating gives CASKGWGTEAFF.

The rearrangement links TRBV19 to TRBJ1-5; the D gene is possibly TRBD1 (6 bases). The V and J ends lost 3 bases and 5 bases respectively, with 14 bases between them. The CDR3 has 15 amino acids. CDR1 is LNHDA, CDR2 SQIVND, per germline (reference sequence). CDR3 bases: TGTGCCAGTAGTATTTGGTCGGCAGGGGATCAGCCCCAGCATTTT. Amino acid sequence: CASSIWSAGDQPQHF.

The rearrangement joins TRBV2 to TRBJ2-1, with 13 bases lining up with TRBD2. Germline-derived CDR1 and CDR2 are SNHLY and FYNNEI. V was pared by 7 bases and J by 9 bases, with 3 bases of the junction left unmatched. The length of the CDR3 is 13 residues. CDR3 in DNA: TGTGCCAGCAAGGGACTAGCGGGACCTGAGCAGTTCTTC. Amino acids: CASKGLAGPEQFF.